A single sample gave rise to the 27 T cell receptor beta chains below, sequenced in a study of T cells in Graves' hyperthyroidism and ophthalmopathy. The investigators amplified TCR beta CDR3 regions from RNA transcripts. The HTBI primer set served for first-round RT-PCR of the TCR CDR3. Each CDR3 protein is one row after TCRdb ran MiXCR on the multiplex PCR reads. The top ten hold around 13% of the sample, which has some 560,000 distinct CDR3 sequences, 14% seen once. Sequencing input: blood. These receptors were collected from a woman aged 40 to 50 with Graves' hyperthyroidism.

This clonotype was observed a few times. The chain couples TRBV4-1 to TRBJ1-2; a possible D gene is TRBD1 (5 bases). CDR1 and CDR2 from the germline V gene are MGHRA and YSYEKL. CDR3 size: 13 residues. V was clipped by 4 bases and J by 4 bases, with 10 bases between them. The CDR3 loop is CASSRDGTYGYTF. In DNA, the CDR3 is TGCGCCAGCAGCCGGGACGGAACCTATGGCTACACCTTC.

CDR3 DNA sequence: TGTGCCAGCAGTCCACCCGGGACAGGGTTGAACACTGAAGCTTTCTTT. Encoded protein: CASSPPGTGLNTEAFF. The chain carries TRBV7-2 and TRBJ1-1; 9 positions match TRBD1. The CDR3 runs to 16 residues. J gave up 0 bases and V 6 bases, and 8 bases lay outside the gene matches. Germline values: CDR1 SGHTA, CDR2 FQGNSA.

This clonotype has a handful of counts. The chain carries TRBV20-1 and TRBJ1-1; perhaps TRBD1 as D (6 bases). The V gene lost 3 bases and the J gene lost 0 bases, with 14 bases spanning the gap. The CDR3 sequence is 15 residues long. Looked up from germline, CDR1 is DFQATT and CDR2 is SNEGSKA (reference sequence). The CDR3 is CSARDRRKMNTEAFF. As DNA, the CDR3 is TGCAGTGCTAGGGACAGAAGAAAAATGAACACTGAAGCTTTCTTT.

The rearrangement links TRBV5-1 to TRBJ2-3; weak D call: TRBD1 (6 bases). Trimming left V 4 bases short and J 4 bases short, with 13 bases between. The germline V gene encodes CDR1 SGHRS and CDR2 YFSETQ. This CDR3 comprises 14 residues. The CDR3 here is CASSDEQGADTQYF. As DNA, the CDR3 is TGCGCCAGCAGCGACGAACAGGGTGCAGATACGCAGTATTTT.

This clonotype was detected many times. The chain couples TRBV28 to TRBJ2-1; 7 bases line up with TRBD2. The length of the CDR3 is 15 residues. In germline, CDR1 is MDHEN, CDR2 SYDVKM. V lost 8 bases, J lost 0 bases, and 7 bases stayed unmatched. The CDR3 region is CASAETSASYNEQFF. CDR3 bases: TGTGCCAGCGCCGAAACTAGCGCCTCCTACAATGAGCAGTTCTTC.

At least ten counts were recorded for this clonotype. This rearrangement joins TRBV2 to TRBJ2-7; D possibly corresponds to TRBD1 (6 bases). CDR3 length: 11 amino acids. V lost 6 bases, J lost 6 bases, and 9 bases lay in between. Germline V CDR1 and CDR2: SNHLY, FYNNEI. CDR3 coding DNA: TGTGCCAGCAGCAGGGGACGCGAGCAGTACTTC. This sequence encodes CASSRGREQYF.

A word on this clonotype: A much larger clonotype is one base distant, so this may be a read error. CDR3: CASSVGSLFHEQCF. CDR3 coding DNA: TGTGCCAGCAGCGTAGGCAGCCTCTTCCACGAGCAGTGCTTC. The V gene is TRBV9, the J gene TRBJ2-7; D not certain. Germline values: CDR1 SGDLS, CDR2 YYNGEE. The CDR3 totals 14 residues.

This clonotype was recorded a few times. The chain recombines TRBV20-1 with TRBJ2-2; D gene unclear. Trimming removed 3 bases from V and 4 bases from J, with 12 bases in between. The CDR3 spans 14 residues. CDR1 DFQATT and CDR2 SNEGSKA come from the germline V gene (reference sequence). This CDR3 reads CSARGRSSTGELFF. The CDR3 region has the DNA TGCAGTGCTAGGGGTCGGTCTAGCACCGGGGAGCTGTTTTTT.

This clonotype was seen at least ten times. The rearrangement uses TRBV20-1 and TRBJ1-1; D unresolved. CDR3 length equals 12 residues. V lost 5 bases to trimming and J lost 0 bases, with 7 bases between them. Germline assignment: CDR1 DFQATT and CDR2 SNEGSKA (reference sequence). The CDR3 region is CSAPGMNTEAFF. The CDR3 DNA is TGCAGTGCTCCCGGGATGAACACTGAAGCTTTCTTT.

The V gene is TRBV9, the J gene TRBJ2-3, with D perhaps TRBD1 or TRBD2 (7 bases each). This CDR3 is built from 15 residues. V lost 4 bases and J 2 bases, leaving 14 bases between the germline ends. The germline gives CDR1 SGDLS, CDR2 YYNGEE. In DNA, the CDR3 is TGTGCCAGCAGCCCCGGGGGGACAGCCACAGATACGCAGTATTTT. Its protein is CASSPGGTATDTQYF.

This clonotype occurred many times. This rearrangement joins TRBV27 to TRBJ2-2; D uncertain. This CDR3 region has 15 residues. From germline, CDR1 is MNHEY and CDR2 SMNVEV (reference sequence). V was pared by 7 bases and J by 2 bases, with 14 bases between. CDR3 coding DNA: TGTGCCAGCAAGCCCCAGAGCCTAAACACCGGGGAGCTGTTTTTT. Its translation: CASKPQSLNTGELFF.

This clonotype was seen at least ten times. The gene calls are TRBV2 and TRBJ2-3; D ambiguous. Trimming pared 5 bases from V and 2 bases from J, leaving 11 bases between. There are 14 residues in the CDR3. Germline lookup yields CDR1 SNHLY and CDR2 FYNNEI. In nucleotides, the CDR3 is TGTGCCAGCAGTAAAGGACCCATCACAGATACGCAGTATTTT. Translated, it gives CASSKGPITDTQYF.

This clonotype was observed many times. The chain couples TRBV28 to TRBJ2-3; perhaps TRBD1 as D (6 bases). The length of the CDR3 is 17 residues. Trimming cost V 2 bases and J 0 bases, with 15 bases left between them. Germline CDR1 MDHEN, CDR2 SYDVKM. The CDR3, as DNA: TGTGCCAGCAGTTTACCCCGGCAGGGGATAAGCACAGATACGCAGTATTTT. Protein sequence: CASSLPRQGISTDTQYF.

This sequence joins TRBV4-1 and TRBJ2-2; D is possibly TRBD1 or TRBD2 (6 bases each). The CDR3 sequence is 15 residues long. Germline V gene sequence: CDR1 MGHRA, CDR2 YSYEKL. V shed 7 bases and J shed 1 base, with 13 bases lying between them. In nucleotides, the CDR3 is TGCGCCAGCAAAGGGGGGAGTAAGAACACCGGGGAGCTGTTTTTT. Amino acids: CASKGGSKNTGELFF.

Worth noting for this clonotype: A much larger clone sits a single nucleotide away, making a read error possible. J is TRBJ1-1 and V is TRBV28, with a possible D match to TRBD1 (6 bases). CDR3 size: 15 residues. The germline V and J ends were trimmed by 2 bases and 4 bases, with 14 bases remaining between them. Germline-derived CDR1 and CDR2 are MDHEN and SYDVKM. The CDR3 bases are TGTGCCAGCAGTTTACCCCTAACAGGGAGCACTGAAGCTTTCTTT. Its translation: CASSLPLTGSTEAFF.

This clonotype has ten or more counts. In nucleotides, the CDR3 is TGTGCCAGCAGTTTCAGCCGTTCCGGGACACACTACTATGGCTACACCTTC. Translated: CASSFSRSGTHYYGYTF. The J gene is TRBJ1-2, the V gene TRBV28, with D perhaps TRBD1 (6 bases). This CDR3 region has 17 residues. V was cut by 3 bases and J by 3 bases, with 20 bases left in between. The V gene's germline CDR1 is MDHEN and CDR2 SYDVKM.

CDR3 in amino acids: CAISGVRGVSYEQYF. Here the CDR3 DNA reads TGTGCCATCAGTGGCGTCAGGGGTGTTTCCTACGAGCAGTACTTC. The chain has TRBV10-3 and TRBJ2-7, with D perhaps matching TRBD1 (6 bases). The germline V and J ends were trimmed by 4 bases and 1 base, with 14 bases remaining between them. The CDR3 is 15 residues long. CDR1 ENHRY and CDR2 SYGVKD come from the germline V gene.

In this sample, this clonotype turned up many times. The chain links TRBV6-1 to TRBJ1-2; D gene uncertain. V lost 1 base and J 0 bases, leaving 9 bases between the germline ends. CDR3 size: 15 residues. CDR1 and CDR2 from the germline V gene are MNHNS and SASEGT. The CDR3 DNA reads as TGTGCCAGCAGTGAAGTTGGTAGGACTAACTATGGCTACACCTTC. It codes for CASSEVGRTNYGYTF.

The gene calls are TRBV19 and TRBJ2-3, with 10 nucleotides matching TRBD2. There are 17 residues in the CDR3. The germline V gene encodes CDR1 LNHDA and CDR2 SQIVND (reference sequence). The V and J ends lost 5 bases and 1 base, in that order; junction bases with no gene match: 9. The CDR3 nucleotides are TGTGCCAGTAGTCAAGGACTAGCGGAGCCAGGCACAGATACGCAGTATTTT. Amino acids: CASSQGLAEPGTDTQYF. Drawing the rest from reference TRBV19 and TRBJ2-3, the complete variable domain is DGGITQSPKYLFRKEGQNVTLSCEQNLNHDAMYWYRQDPGQGLRLIYYSQIVNDFQKGDIAEGYSVSREKKESFPLTVTSAQKNPTAFYLCASSQGLAEPGTDTQYFGPGTRLTVL.

The chain is built from TRBV19 and TRBJ1-4, with no clear D. This CDR3 has 16 amino acids. CDR1 LNHDA and CDR2 SQIVND come from the germline V gene (reference sequence). The V gene lost 5 bases and the J gene lost 4 bases, with 17 bases spanning the gap. CDR3 coding DNA: TGTGCCAGTAGTGTCTATCTCGGGCAGTTTAATGAAAAACTGTTTTTT. Residues: CASSVYLGQFNEKLFF.

This clonotype was detected ten times or more. The V call is TRBV30, the J call TRBJ1-3; D remains ambiguous. The length of the CDR3 is 15 residues. CDR1 is GTSNPN and CDR2 is SVGIG in the germline V gene (reference sequence). V dropped 4 bases and J dropped 0 bases, with 13 bases sitting between them. The CDR3 here is CAWTVGEASGNTIYF. The CDR3 DNA follows: TGTGCCTGGACCGTCGGGGAGGCCTCTGGAAACACCATATATTTT.

This rearrangement joins TRBV2 to TRBJ1-5; perhaps TRBD1 as D (6 bases). The CDR3 spans 16 residues. Per the germline V gene, CDR1 is SNHLY and CDR2 is FYNNEI. V was pared by 1 base and J by 1 base, with 11 bases between. In DNA form, the CDR3 reads TGTGCCAGCAGTGAAGAGGGGGGGATAAGCAATCAGCCCCAGCATTTT. Translated, it gives CASSEEGGISNQPQHF.

This clonotype has ten or more counts. V is TRBV7-2 and J is TRBJ1-1; D is undetermined. Trimming took off 3 bases at V and 4 bases at J, with 9 bases between the two ends. The CDR3 spans 13 residues. The germline CDR1 and CDR2 sequences are SGHTA and FQGNSA. This CDR3 is CASSFGESTEAFF. The CDR3 region has the DNA TGTGCCAGCAGCTTTGGGGAGAGCACTGAAGCTTTCTTT.

This chain links TRBV2 with TRBJ1-1, with TRBD1 matching 8 bases. The germline V gene encodes CDR1 SNHLY and CDR2 FYNNEI. The CDR3 runs 14 residues. V gave up 7 bases and J gave up 4 bases; unmatched junction bases: 8. This CDR3 is CASTSQGAGTEAFF. The CDR3 DNA is TGTGCCAGCACTTCCCAGGGGGCAGGCACTGAAGCTTTCTTT.

This clonotype has at least ten counts. J is TRBJ2-3 and V is TRBV6-1; 14 bases line up with TRBD2. The germline V gene has CDR1 MNHNS and CDR2 SASEGT. Trimming took 6 bases from V and 2 from J; bases not matched to a gene: 4. This CDR3 comprises 16 residues. The CDR3 DNA reads TGTGCCAGCAGGAGACTAGCGGGAGGGGTCACAGATACGCAGTATTTT. Translation gives CASRRLAGGVTDTQYF.

This clonotype was recorded at least ten times. The chain couples TRBV28 to TRBJ2-1, with 9 bases fitting TRBD1. The CDR3 loop spans 15 amino acids. Per the germline V gene, CDR1 is MDHEN and CDR2 is SYDVKM. J lost 5 bases, V lost 5 bases, and 7 bases had no gene match. The CDR3 DNA is TGTGCCAGCAGTGTCGAGGGACAGGGTAACAATGAGCAGTTCTTC. The encoded protein is CASSVEGQGNNEQFF.

J is TRBJ2-7 and V is TRBV27, with D unclear. The V end lost 5 bases, the J end lost 3 bases, and 14 bases lay between the germline ends. This CDR3 region has 14 residues. Germline V gene data show CDR1 as MNHEY and CDR2 as SMNVEV (reference sequence). CDR3 in amino acids: CASSPGVSSYEQYF. As DNA, the CDR3 is TGTGCCAGCAGTCCAGGCGTTAGCAGCTACGAGCAGTACTTC.